This TCR beta chain was documented in a study of regulatory T cells in long-lasting Graves disease. Library construction for TCR beta used iRepertoire HTBI primers and Arm-PCR of CDR3 regions. TCRdb reprocessed the multiplex PCR reads with MiXCR, giving one entry per CDR3 protein. The sample records about 450,000 distinct CDR3 sequences, 14% being singletons. Stated time point: newly diagnosed GD, antithyroid drugs for less than 3 months. PBMCs provided the RNA from which the TCR library was made. This CDR3 has 15 amino acids. V gave up 2 bases and J gave up 1 base, with 11 bases separating them. Germline CDR1 MDHEN, CDR2 SYDVKM. This clonotype was seen a few times. The sample was also linked to a second study, of T cells in Graves' hyperthyroidism and ophthalmopathy.

This material consisted of peripheral blood mononuclear cells (PBMCs), taken at new diagnosis, from a patient treated with antithyroid drugs. The J gene is TRBJ2-5, the V gene TRBV28; possible D gene TRBD1, 6 bases. The sequence derives from a woman between 45 and 65 years old with Graves disease. In DNA, the CDR3 is TGTGCCAGCAGTTTACCGGGCAGGGGCCAAGAGACCCAGTACTTC. Residues: CASSLPGRGQETQYF.